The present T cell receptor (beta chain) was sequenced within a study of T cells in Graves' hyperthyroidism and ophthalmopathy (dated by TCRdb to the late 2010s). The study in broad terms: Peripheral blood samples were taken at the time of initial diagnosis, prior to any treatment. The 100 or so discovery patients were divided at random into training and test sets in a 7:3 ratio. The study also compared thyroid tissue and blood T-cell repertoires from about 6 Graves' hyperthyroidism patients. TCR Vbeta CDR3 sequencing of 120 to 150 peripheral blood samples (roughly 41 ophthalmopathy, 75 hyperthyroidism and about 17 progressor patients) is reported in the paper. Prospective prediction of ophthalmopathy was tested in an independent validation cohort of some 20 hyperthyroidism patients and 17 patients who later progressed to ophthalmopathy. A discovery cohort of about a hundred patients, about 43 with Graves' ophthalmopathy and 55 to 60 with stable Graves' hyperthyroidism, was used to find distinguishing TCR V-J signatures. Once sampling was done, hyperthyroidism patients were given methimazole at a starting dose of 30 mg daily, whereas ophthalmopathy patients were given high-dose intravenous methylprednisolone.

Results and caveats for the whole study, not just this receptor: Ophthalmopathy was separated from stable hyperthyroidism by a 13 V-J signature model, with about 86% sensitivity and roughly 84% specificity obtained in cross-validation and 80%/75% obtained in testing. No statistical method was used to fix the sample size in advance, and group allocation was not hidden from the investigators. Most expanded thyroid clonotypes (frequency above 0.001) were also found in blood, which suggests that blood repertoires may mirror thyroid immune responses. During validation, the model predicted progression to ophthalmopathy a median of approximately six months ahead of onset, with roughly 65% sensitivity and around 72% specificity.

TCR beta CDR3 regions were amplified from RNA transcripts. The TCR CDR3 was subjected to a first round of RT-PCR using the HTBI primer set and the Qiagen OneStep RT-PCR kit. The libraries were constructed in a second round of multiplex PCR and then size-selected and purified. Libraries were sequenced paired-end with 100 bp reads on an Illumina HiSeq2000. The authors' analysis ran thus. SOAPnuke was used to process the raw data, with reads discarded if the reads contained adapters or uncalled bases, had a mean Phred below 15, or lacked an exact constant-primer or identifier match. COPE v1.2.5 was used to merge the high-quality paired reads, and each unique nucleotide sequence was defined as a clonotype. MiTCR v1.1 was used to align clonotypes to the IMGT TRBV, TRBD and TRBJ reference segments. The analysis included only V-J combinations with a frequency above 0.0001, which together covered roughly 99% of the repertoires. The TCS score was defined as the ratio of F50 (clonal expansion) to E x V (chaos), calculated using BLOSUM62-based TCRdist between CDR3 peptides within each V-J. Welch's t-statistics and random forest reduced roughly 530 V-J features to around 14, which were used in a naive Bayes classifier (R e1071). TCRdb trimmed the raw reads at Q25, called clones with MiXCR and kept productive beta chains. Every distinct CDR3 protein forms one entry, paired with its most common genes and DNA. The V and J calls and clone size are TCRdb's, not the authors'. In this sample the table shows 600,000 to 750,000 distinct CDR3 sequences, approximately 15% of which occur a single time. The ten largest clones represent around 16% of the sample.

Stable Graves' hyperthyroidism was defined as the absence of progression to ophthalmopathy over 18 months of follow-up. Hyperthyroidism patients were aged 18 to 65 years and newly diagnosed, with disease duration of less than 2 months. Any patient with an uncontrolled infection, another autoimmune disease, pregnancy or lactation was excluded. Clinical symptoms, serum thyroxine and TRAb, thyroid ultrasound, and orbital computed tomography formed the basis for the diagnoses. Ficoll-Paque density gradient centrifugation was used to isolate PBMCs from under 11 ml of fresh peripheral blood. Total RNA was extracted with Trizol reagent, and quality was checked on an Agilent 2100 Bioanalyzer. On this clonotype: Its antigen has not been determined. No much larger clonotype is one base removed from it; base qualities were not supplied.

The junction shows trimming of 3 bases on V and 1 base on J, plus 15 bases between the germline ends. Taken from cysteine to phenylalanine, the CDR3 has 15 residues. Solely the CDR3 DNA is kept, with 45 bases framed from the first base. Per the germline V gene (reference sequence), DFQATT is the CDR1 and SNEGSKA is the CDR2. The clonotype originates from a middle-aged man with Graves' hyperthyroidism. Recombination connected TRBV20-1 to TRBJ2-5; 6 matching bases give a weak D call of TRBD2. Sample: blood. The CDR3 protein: CSASLGLARQETQYF. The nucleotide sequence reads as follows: TGCAGTGCTAGTTTGGGACTCGCCCGCCAAGAGACCCAGTACTTC.